The next 23 T cell receptor beta chains were all read from a single sample in a study of T-cell memory formation after mild COVID-19. TCRdb analysed the 5' RACE reads with MiXCR anew, one entry per CDR3 protein. The repertoire holds about 450,000 distinct CDR3 sequences, with about 22% as singletons. Sequencing was carried out using PBMCs or a T cell subset sorted from them (not recorded which). All receptors come from an adult woman who had mild COVID-19 (a few samples of this study predate the infection). Cell type and time point are not known.

V gene TRBV4-3 combines with J gene TRBJ2-7; a possible D gene is TRBD1 (5 bases). V lost 2 bases and J 5 bases, leaving 10 bases between the germline ends. Germline CDR1 LGHNA, CDR2 YSLEER. The CDR3 consists of 13 residues. The CDR3 region is CASSQYQGDEQYF. CDR3 nucleotide sequence: TGCGCCAGCAGCCAATACCAGGGCGACGAGCAGTACTTC.

This clonotype has just a few counts. The chain joins TRBV4-1 to TRBJ2-3; D is ambiguous. The CDR3 extends over 15 amino acids. The germline CDR1 and CDR2 sequences are MGHRA and YSYEKL. Trimming removed 0 bases from V and 5 bases from J, with 12 bases in between. The CDR3 sequence is CASSQEDRWLDTQYF. CDR3 in DNA: TGCGCCAGCAGCCAAGAAGATCGGTGGTTAGATACGCAGTATTTT.

The chain couples TRBV11-2 to TRBJ2-5; D not resolved. Germline V gives CDR1 SGHAT, CDR2 FQNNGV. CDR3 length: 18 amino acids. V was clipped by 1 base and J by 0 bases, with 18 bases between them. In DNA, the CDR3 is TGTGCCAGCAGCTTAGTAATCTACCGTGGCAGGAACCAAGAGACCCAGTACTTC. It specifies CASSLVIYRGRNQETQYF.

The table lists this clonotype with a count of one. The genes are TRBV12-3 or TRBV12-4 and TRBJ1-6; D ambiguous. The CDR3 extends over 16 amino acids. The V end was cut by 5 bases, the J end by 7 bases, with 18 bases between. CDR3: CASSASQSSGNSPLHF. The CDR3 coding sequence is TGTGCCAGCAGTGCCAGCCAGAGCAGTGGGAATTCACCCCTCCACTTT.

The rearrangement joins TRBV11-2 to TRBJ2-2; D is perhaps TRBD1 (5 bases). The CDR3 loop spans 15 amino acids. The germline V and J ends were trimmed by 1 base and 4 bases, with 10 bases remaining between them. Germline CDR1 is SGHAT and CDR2 is FQNNGV. The CDR3 DNA reads as TGTGCCAGCAGCTTAGTGTTGGGGCCCACCGGGGAGCTGTTTTTT. It encodes CASSLVLGPTGELFF.

This clonotype has more than one count but fewer than ten. This chain uses TRBV7-3 with TRBJ2-2; perhaps TRBD1 as D (5 bases). Trimming cost V 0 bases and J 4 bases, with 9 bases left between them. Germline CDR1 reads SGHTA; CDR2 reads FQGTGA. The CDR3 contains 15 residues. DNA of the CDR3: TGTGCCAGCAGCTTAACGTCCAGGGCCACCGGGGAGCTGTTTTTT. Translated: CASSLTSRATGELFF.

The chain joins TRBV7-9 to TRBJ1-5; weak D call: TRBD1 (6 bases). The CDR3 consists of 13 residues. The V end was cut by 5 bases, the J end by 5 bases, with 10 bases between. Germline V gene data show CDR1 as SEHNR and CDR2 as FQNEAQ (reference sequence). CDR3 residues: CASSKEGDQPQHF. CDR3 bases: TGTGCCAGCAGCAAGGAGGGGGATCAGCCCCAGCATTTT.

This rearrangement joins TRBV12-5 to TRBJ2-6, with 7 bases lining up with TRBD1. The germline CDR1 and CDR2 sequences are LGHNT and FRNRAP. This CDR3 comprises 15 residues. The CDR3 DNA reads TGTGCCTCCAGCCAACAGGGGCCTAGGGCCAACGTCCTGACTTTC. Translating gives CASSQQGPRANVLTF.

This clonotype was picked up a small number of times. The chain combines TRBV9 with TRBJ2-3, with D possibly being TRBD2 (6 bases). Germline V gene sequence: CDR1 SGDLS, CDR2 YYNGEE. Between the trimmed V and J ends, which lost 6 bases and 2 bases, there was a span of 13 bases. CDR3 length equals 14 residues. The CDR3 region has the DNA TGTGCCAGCACCCCGGGGGAGCACACAGATACGCAGTATTTT. Amino acid sequence: CASTPGEHTDTQYF.

The J gene is TRBJ2-1, the V gene TRBV12-3 or TRBV12-4; 7 bases fit TRBD1. This CDR3 has 15 residues. Trimming cost V 5 bases and J 8 bases; bases outside gene matches: 12. As DNA, the CDR3 is TGTGCCAGCAGTCCCCGACAGGGTACGGTGGATGAGCAGTTCTTC. This codes for CASSPRQGTVDEQFF.

This chain joins TRBV12-3 or TRBV12-4 and TRBJ2-7; D unclear. Trimming removed 5 bases at V and 3 bases at J, with 20 bases between. The CDR3 loop spans 16 amino acids. The CDR3: CASSPLKSAQNYEQYF. CDR3 DNA: TGTGCCAGCAGTCCGCTGAAGAGCGCTCAGAACTACGAGCAGTACTTC.

V is TRBV5-5 and J is TRBJ1-1; no firm D call. Trimming left V 7 bases short and J 2 bases short, with 18 bases between. The CDR3 has 15 amino acids. Germline lookup yields CDR1 SGHKS and CDR2 YYEKEE (reference sequence). The CDR3 sequence is CASAPRPNQNTEAFF. The CDR3 coding sequence is TGTGCCAGCGCTCCGAGACCGAATCAAAACACTGAAGCTTTCTTT. The full variable domain, in which reference TRBV5-5 and TRBJ1-1 provide the parts outside the CDR3, is DAGVTQSPTHLIKTRGQQVTLRCSPISGHKSVSWYQQVLGQGPQFIFQYYEKEERGRGNFPDRFSARQFPNYSSELNVNALLLGDSALYLCASAPRPNQNTEAFFGQGTRLTVV.

The chain couples TRBV6-2 or TRBV6-3 to TRBJ1-2; 8 nucleotides align to TRBD1. The CDR3 loop spans 14 amino acids. Unmatched junction bases numbered 12, after V lost 8 bases and J lost 7 bases. The germline V gene encodes CDR1 MNHEY and CDR2 SVGEGT. CDR3 sequence: CASALGTGLLGYTF. Here the CDR3 DNA reads TGTGCCAGCGCCCTAGGGACAGGCCTTCTTGGCTACACCTTC.

The V gene is TRBV7-9, the J gene TRBJ2-1; D is perhaps TRBD1 (6 bases). Trimming left V 4 bases short and J 1 base short, with 11 bases between. The CDR3 consists of 15 residues. Germline V lookup: CDR1 SEHNR, CDR2 FQNEAQ (reference sequence). The CDR3 is CASSSAGVSYNEQFF. The CDR3 region has the DNA TGTGCCAGCAGCTCTGCAGGGGTATCCTACAATGAGCAGTTCTTC.

The rearrangement links TRBV12-3 or TRBV12-4 to TRBJ1-3; perhaps TRBD1 as D (6 bases). Trimming removed 4 bases at V and 4 bases at J, with 11 bases between. The CDR3 totals 14 residues. DNA for the CDR3: TGTGCCAGCAGTTCGCAGGGGTCCGGAAACACCATATATTTT. It translates to CASSSQGSGNTIYF.

The chain combines TRBV5-1 with TRBJ1-1, with D unclear. Germline CDR1 and CDR2: SGHRS and YFSETQ. V dropped 0 bases and J dropped 0 bases, with 12 bases sitting between them. There are 16 residues in the CDR3. CDR3 sequence (DNA): TGCGCCAGCAGCTTGGCCGATGGAATTATGAACACTGAAGCTTTCTTT. Protein product: CASSLADGIMNTEAFF.

The chain couples TRBV29-1 to TRBJ2-2, with D possibly matching TRBD2 (6 bases). With 0 bases removed from V and 5 bases from J, the gap between germline ends came to 19 bases. Germline V gene data show CDR1 as SQVTM and CDR2 as ANQGSEA. CDR3 length: 17 amino acids. CDR3 sequence (DNA): TGCAGCGTTGAAGACTTTACCGGGGAACGGGGGACCGGGGAGCTGTTTTTT. Its protein is CSVEDFTGERGTGELFF.

The sample holds one count of this clonotype. CDR3: CASSYSSLAGEYEQYF. In DNA form, the CDR3 reads TGTGCCAGCAGTTACTCTTCCCTAGCGGGAGAGTACGAGCAGTACTTC. The chain couples TRBV6-2 or TRBV6-3 to TRBJ2-7; 10 nucleotides agree with TRBD2. This CDR3 region has 16 residues. In germline, CDR1 is MNHEY, CDR2 SVGEGT. Trimming cost V 0 bases and J 4 bases; bases outside gene matches: 6.

This clonotype has only a few counts. This chain joins TRBV5-1 and TRBJ2-3, with a possible D match to TRBD2 (6 bases). Germline loops: CDR1 SGHRS, CDR2 YFSETQ. This CDR3 has 14 amino acids. The V end lost 6 bases, the J end lost 1 base, and 12 bases lay between the germline ends. The CDR3 loop is CASTPGLGTDTQYF. The CDR3 bases are TGCGCCAGCACCCCGGGACTGGGCACAGATACGCAGTATTTT.

The V call is TRBV7-9, the J call TRBJ2-7, with 10 nucleotides matching TRBD2. The length of the CDR3 is 13 residues. The V segment lost 8 bases and the J segment 7 bases; nucleotides outside the gene matches: 8. The germline V gene has CDR1 SEHNR and CDR2 FQNEAQ (reference sequence). In DNA form, the CDR3 reads TGTGCCAGCCGGCCTAGCGGGAGTTGGGAGCAGTACTTC. The encoded protein is CASRPSGSWEQYF. The full variable domain, its missing parts supplied by reference TRBV7-9 and TRBJ2-7, is DTGVSQNPRHKITKRGQNVTFRCDPISEHNRLYWYRQTLGQGPEFLTYFQNEAQLEKSRLLSDRFSAERPKGSFSTLEIQRTEQGDSAMYLCASRPSGSWEQYFGPGTRLTVT.

J is TRBJ2-7 and V is TRBV12-3 or TRBV12-4; D is ambiguous. The CDR3 contains 14 residues. V lost 6 bases, J lost 0 bases, and 12 bases lay in between. CDR3 nucleotide sequence: TGTGCCAGCAGAGGACGTCCCAGCTCCTACGAGCAGTACTTC. Protein: CASRGRPSSYEQYF.

In its sample, this clonotype was seen a few times. The chain carries TRBV7-2 and TRBJ1-1; no definite D call. The CDR3 is made up of 15 amino acids. The V and J ends lost 3 bases and 0 bases respectively, with 11 bases between them. Per germline, CDR1 SGHTA and CDR2 FQGNSA. CDR3: CASSLRGFLNTEAFF. CDR3 in DNA: TGTGCCAGCAGCTTGCGAGGTTTCTTGAACACTGAAGCTTTCTTT.

This clonotype turned up a few times. The rearrangement uses TRBV20-1 and TRBJ2-2; a weak D match, TRBD2 (5 bases). Germline V CDR1 and CDR2: DFQATT, SNEGSKA (reference sequence). This CDR3 comprises 13 residues. V lost 6 bases and J lost 5, with 13 bases in between. CDR3 DNA sequence: TGCAGTGCCCTTACCGGGGAAACCGGGGAGCTGTTTTTT. It yields the protein CSALTGETGELFF.